A single sample gave rise to the 9 T cell receptor beta chains below, sequenced in a study of cytomegalovirus exposure and HLA in healthy donors. The PCR made use of 60 Vbeta and 13 Jbeta primers. Generated by immunoSEQ multiplex PCR, the TCRdb table keeps only in-frame clones and is missing some. This sample has about 160,000 clones; roughly 72% occur once, and the top ten carry about 1%. Sequencing was carried out using PBMCs. These receptors were taken from a woman aged 40 to 50 in good health and CMV-seronegative.

A few counts support this clone. This chain uses TRBV7-2 with TRBJ2-7; the D is unclear. The CDR3 loop spans 12 amino acids. The germline V gene encodes CDR1 SGHTA and CDR2 FQGNSA. V lost 5 bases and J lost 0, with 5 bases in between. The CDR3 coding sequence is TGTGCCAGCAGCCTGAGCTCCTACGAGCAGTACTTC. This translates into CASSLSSYEQYF.

This clone was observed a single time. J is TRBJ1-1 and V is TRBV27; 8 nucleotides match TRBD1. Germline V gene sequence: CDR1 MNHEY, CDR2 SMNVEV (reference sequence). This CDR3 has 14 amino acids. With 7 bases clipped from V and 0 bases from J, the junction kept 4 bases outside the gene matches. CDR3 nucleotides: TGTGCCAGCAACACAGGGGGATTGAACACTGAAGCTTTCTTT. Residues: CASNTGGLNTEAFF.

The chain has TRBV2 and TRBJ1-5; tentatively, D is TRBD1 (5 bases). V dropped 4 bases and J dropped 6 bases, with 13 bases sitting between them. Germline-derived CDR1 and CDR2 are SNHLY and FYNNEI. CDR3 size: 14 residues. The CDR3, as DNA: TGTGCCAGCAGTGGAGACGGGGGGGGTCAGCCCCAGCATTTT. Amino acids: CASSGDGGGQPQHF.

This clone was recorded once. This chain links TRBV11-3 with TRBJ1-2; D perhaps matches TRBD1 (6 bases). Germline V gene lookup returns CDR1 SGHNT and CDR2 YENEEA. CDR3 length equals 13 residues. V lost 3 bases to trimming and J lost 7 bases, with 12 bases between them. This chain's CDR3 is CASSFDTGSGYTF. Written as DNA, the CDR3 is TGTGCCAGCAGCTTTGATACAGGGTCTGGCTACACCTTC.

This chain joins TRBV14 and TRBJ2-7; 10 nucleotides match TRBD2. Germline trimming cut 4 bases from V and 4 bases from J; bases unmatched to any gene: 4. The CDR3 loop spans 14 amino acids. From germline, CDR1 is SGHDN and CDR2 FVKESK. CDR3 nucleotide sequence: TGTGCCAGCAGCCGAGCGGGAGGGTGGTACGAGCAGTACTTC. This gives the protein CASSRAGGWYEQYF.

The genes are TRBV28 and TRBJ2-7; 14 bases match TRBD2. CDR1 MDHEN and CDR2 SYDVKM come from the germline V gene. The CDR3 loop spans 18 amino acids. After removal of 6 bases from V and 5 bases from J, the junction contained 15 bases not matched to a gene. In DNA form, the CDR3 reads TGTGCCAGCAGATCGGGACTAGCGGGAGATCGGTCAAGGCACGAGCAGTACTTC. Translated: CASRSGLAGDRSRHEQYF.

The genes are TRBV6-1 and TRBJ2-1; 11 bases are a match to TRBD2. Germline CDR1 and CDR2: MNHNS and SASEGT. The CDR3 loop spans 16 amino acids. V gave up 2 bases and J gave up 4 bases; unmatched junction bases: 4. The chain's CDR3 is CASSELRTSGYNEQFF. The CDR3 DNA reads TGTGCCAGCAGTGAACTTCGGACTAGCGGGTACAATGAGCAGTTCTTC.

The rearrangement joins TRBV2 to TRBJ2-5; D is perhaps TRBD1 (6 bases). The length of the CDR3 is 14 residues. The V gene's germline CDR1 is SNHLY and CDR2 FYNNEI. V lost 4 bases, J lost 0 bases, and 9 bases lay in between. This CDR3 is CASSGDNYQETQYF. DNA of the CDR3: TGTGCCAGCAGTGGGGACAACTACCAAGAGACCCAGTACTTC.

The genes are TRBV6-6 and TRBJ2-7; 9 bases are a match to TRBD1. With 5 bases clipped from V and 3 bases from J, the junction kept 8 bases outside the gene matches. Per germline, CDR1 MNHNY and CDR2 SVGAGI (reference sequence). The CDR3 totals 15 residues. CDR3 protein: CASSGINRGLYEQYF. In nucleotides, the CDR3 is TGTGCCAGCAGTGGGATCAACAGGGGGCTCTACGAGCAGTACTTC.